These 10 T cell receptor beta chains share one sample of origin, sequenced in a study of blood T cell repertoires in COVID-19 (TCRdb year 2020). The library was obtained by the immunoSEQ multiplex PCR assay. Held by TCRdb, this immuneACCESS table contains in-frame sequences only and omits some clones. Under half of the omission traces to an unresolved V gene where checked; the cause of the rest is unknown. The sample data list about 220,000 clones, and about 90% of these were observed just once. In total, the top ten clones hold 1.9% of the sample. The sample taken for sequencing was peripheral blood. All receptors derive from a man aged 35-49 years with active or convalescent COVID-19.

The chain is built from TRBV2 and TRBJ1-5; 7 nucleotides agree with TRBD1. Per the germline V gene, CDR1 is SNHLY and CDR2 is FYNNEI. The CDR3 is 15 amino acids. V dropped 6 bases and J dropped 4; count of bases not matched to a gene: 9. CDR3 loop: CASRRQGLRNQPQHF. The CDR3, as DNA: TGTGCCAGCAGACGACAGGGCCTTAGGAATCAGCCCCAGCATTTT.

This chain connects TRBV14 to TRBJ2-7; 9 bases are a match to TRBD2. CDR1 is SGHDN, CDR2 FVKESK, per germline. The trim removed 5 bases at V and 2 bases at J, leaving 7 bases unmatched. This CDR3 region has 15 residues. The CDR3 loop reads CASSFSGSYTYEQYF. CDR3 DNA: TGTGCCAGCAGCTTTAGCGGGAGCTACACCTACGAGCAGTACTTC.

The chain combines TRBV28 with TRBJ1-2; D is possibly TRBD1 (6 bases). Trimming left V 3 bases short and J 3 bases short, with 11 bases between. The germline V gene has CDR1 MDHEN and CDR2 SYDVKM. The CDR3 extends over 14 amino acids. CDR3 coding DNA: TGTGCCAGCAGTTTGCCTGGACAGTACTATGGCTACACCTTC. It yields the protein CASSLPGQYYGYTF.

The chain carries TRBV19 and TRBJ1-4; tentative D call: TRBD1 (5 bases). Germline lookup yields CDR1 LNHDA and CDR2 SQIVND (reference sequence). The CDR3 is made up of 15 amino acids. V was clipped by 3 bases and J by 0 bases, with 8 bases between them. CDR3 in amino acids: CASSIRGATNEKLFF. The CDR3 DNA reads TGTGCCAGTAGTATTCGGGGGGCAACTAATGAAAAACTGTTTTTT.

V is TRBV4-1 and J is TRBJ2-7, with TRBD1 matching over 10 bases. The CDR3 has 14 residues. CDR1 is MGHRA, CDR2 YSYEKL, per germline. Germline trimming cut 3 bases from V and 5 bases from J; bases unmatched to any gene: 4. The CDR3 sequence: CASSHGTGDNEQYF. The CDR3 region has the DNA TGCGCCAGCAGCCACGGGACAGGGGACAACGAGCAGTACTTC.

The V and J genes are TRBV5-6 and TRBJ2-5; the D is unclear. The V end lost 4 bases, the J end lost 2 bases, and 18 bases lay between the germline ends. CDR1 is SGHDT and CDR2 is YYEEEE in the germline V gene. The CDR3 runs to 16 residues. The CDR3 loop is CASSPSGWKKQETQYF. As DNA, the CDR3 is TGTGCCAGCAGCCCTTCCGGGTGGAAAAAGCAAGAGACCCAGTACTTC. Variable domain in full (rest from reference TRBV5-6 and TRBJ2-5): DAGVTQSPTHLIKTRGQQVTLRCSPKSGHDTVSWYQQALGQGPQFIFQYYEEEERQRGNFPDRFSGHQFPNYSSELNVNALLLGDSALYLCASSPSGWKKQETQYFGPGTRLLVL.

The V and J genes are TRBV6-4 and TRBJ1-3; unclear D gene. The germline V and J ends were trimmed by 8 bases and 3 bases, with 20 bases remaining between them. The germline V gene has CDR1 MRHNA and CDR2 SNTAGT. The CDR3 extends over 16 amino acids. CDR3 sequence (DNA): TGTGCCAGCCGAGGGCCGGGGATCAGCAATGGAAACACCATATATTTT. Its translation is CASRGPGISNGNTIYF.

The chain links TRBV25-1 to TRBJ1-1; 7 nucleotides align to TRBD1. CDR3 length: 16 residues. After removal of 1 base from V and 4 bases from J, the junction contained 9 bases not matched to a gene. Germline loops: CDR1 MGHDK, CDR2 SYGVNS. Here the CDR3 reads CASSEFRTGRGTEAFF. In DNA form, the CDR3 reads TGTGCCAGCAGTGAATTTAGGACAGGACGGGGCACTGAAGCTTTCTTT. The entire variable domain, with the rest obtained from reference TRBV25-1 and TRBJ1-1, is as follows: EADIYQTPRYLVIGTGKKITLECSQTMGHDKMYWYQQDPGMELHLIHYSYGVNSTEKGDLSSESTVSRIRTEHFPLTLESARPSHTSQYLCASSEFRTGRGTEAFFGQGTRLTVV.

This clone showed up many times. The V gene is TRBV11-2, the J gene TRBJ1-1; 7 nucleotides line up with TRBD1. The ends lost 5 bases at V and 3 bases at J; junction bases unmatched: 6. The CDR3 has 14 residues. The germline gives CDR1 SGHAT, CDR2 FQNNGV. CDR3 protein: CASSRDSGYTEAFF. CDR3 nucleotides: TGTGCCAGCAGCCGGGACAGCGGGTACACTGAAGCTTTCTTT.

This clone occurred a few times. The genes are TRBV5-5 and TRBJ1-5; 9 nucleotides align to TRBD1. CDR1 and CDR2 from the germline V gene are SGHKS and YYEKEE (reference sequence). This CDR3 spans 14 amino acids. J lost 7 bases, V lost 4 bases, and 6 bases had no gene match. CDR3 loop: CASSLWDRVQPQHF. CDR3 coding DNA: TGTGCCAGCAGCCTTTGGGACAGGGTACAGCCCCAGCATTTT.